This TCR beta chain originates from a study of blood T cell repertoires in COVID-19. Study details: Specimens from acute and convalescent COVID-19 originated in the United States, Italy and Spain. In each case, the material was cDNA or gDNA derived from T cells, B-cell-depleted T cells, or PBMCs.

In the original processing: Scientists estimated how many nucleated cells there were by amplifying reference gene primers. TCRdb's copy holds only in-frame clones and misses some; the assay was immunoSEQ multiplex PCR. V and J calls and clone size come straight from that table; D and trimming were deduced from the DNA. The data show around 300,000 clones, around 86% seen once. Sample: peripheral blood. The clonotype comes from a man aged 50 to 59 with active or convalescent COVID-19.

CDR3 amino acids: CASSWGQGRAGSEAFF. The CDR3 nucleotides read TGCGCCAGCAGCTGGGGACAGGGGCGGGCAGGCTCTGAAGCTTTCTTT. This rearrangement joins TRBV5-1 to TRBJ1-1; TRBD1 matches at 10 bases. With V trimmed by 3 bases and J by 6 bases, 11 bases remained unmatched. Looked up from germline, CDR1 is SGHRS and CDR2 is YFSETQ. The CDR3 contains 16 residues.